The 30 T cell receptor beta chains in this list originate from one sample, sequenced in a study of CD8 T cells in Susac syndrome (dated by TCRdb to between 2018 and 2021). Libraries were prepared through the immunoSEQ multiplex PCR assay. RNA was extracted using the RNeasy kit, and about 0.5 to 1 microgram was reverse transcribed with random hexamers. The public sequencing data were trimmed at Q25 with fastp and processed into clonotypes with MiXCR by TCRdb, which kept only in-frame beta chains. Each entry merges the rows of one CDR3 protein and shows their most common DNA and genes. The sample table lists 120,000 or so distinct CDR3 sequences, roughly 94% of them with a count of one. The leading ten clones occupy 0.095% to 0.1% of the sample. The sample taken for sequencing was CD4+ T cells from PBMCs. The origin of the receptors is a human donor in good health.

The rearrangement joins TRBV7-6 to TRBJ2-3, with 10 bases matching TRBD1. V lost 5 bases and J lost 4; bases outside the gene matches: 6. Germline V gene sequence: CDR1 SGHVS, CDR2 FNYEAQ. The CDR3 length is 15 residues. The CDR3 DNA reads TGTGCCAGCAGCAAGGGACAGGGGTACCCAGATACGCAGTATTTT. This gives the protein CASSKGQGYPDTQYF.

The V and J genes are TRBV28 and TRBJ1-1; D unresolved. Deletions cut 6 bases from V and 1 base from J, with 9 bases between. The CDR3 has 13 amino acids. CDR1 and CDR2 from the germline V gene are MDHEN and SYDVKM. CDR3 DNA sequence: TGTGCCAGCAGGATCGACGGGAACACTGAAGCTTTCTTT. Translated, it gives CASRIDGNTEAFF.

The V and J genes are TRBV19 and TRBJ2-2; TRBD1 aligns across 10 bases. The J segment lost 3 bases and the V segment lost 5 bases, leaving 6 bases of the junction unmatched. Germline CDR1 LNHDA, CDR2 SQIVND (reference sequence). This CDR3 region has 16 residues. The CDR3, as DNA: TGTGCCAGTAGTTTGGGGACAGGGGCAGACACCGGGGAGCTGTTTTTT. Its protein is CASSLGTGADTGELFF.

The CDR3 loop reads CASSPSPKTDTQYF. In DNA, the CDR3 is TGTGCCAGCTCACCAAGCCCCAAGACAGATACGCAGTATTTT. This rearrangement joins TRBV18 to TRBJ2-3; D is uncertain. The CDR3 has 14 amino acids. V lost 2 bases and J lost 3, with 9 bases in between. The V gene's germline CDR1 is KGHSH and CDR2 LQKENI.

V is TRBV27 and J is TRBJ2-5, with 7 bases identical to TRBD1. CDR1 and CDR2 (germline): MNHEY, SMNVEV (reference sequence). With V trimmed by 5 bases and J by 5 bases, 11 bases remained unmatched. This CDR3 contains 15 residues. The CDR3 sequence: CASSQMTGNAETQYF. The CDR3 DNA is TGTGCCAGCAGTCAAATGACAGGGAATGCGGAGACCCAGTACTTC.

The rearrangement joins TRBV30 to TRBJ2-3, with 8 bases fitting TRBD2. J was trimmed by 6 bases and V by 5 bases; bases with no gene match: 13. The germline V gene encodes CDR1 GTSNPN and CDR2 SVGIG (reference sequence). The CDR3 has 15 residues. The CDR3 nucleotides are TGTGCCTGGGGGCGGGGGGACCCCGGGACGGATACGCAGTATTTT. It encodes CAWGRGDPGTDTQYF.

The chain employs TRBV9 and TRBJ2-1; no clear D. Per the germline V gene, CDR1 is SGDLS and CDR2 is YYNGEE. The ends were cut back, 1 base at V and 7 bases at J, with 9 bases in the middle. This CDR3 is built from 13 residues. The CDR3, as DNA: TGTGCCAGCAGCGTAAAAATGGGAAATGAGCAGTTCTTC. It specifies CASSVKMGNEQFF.

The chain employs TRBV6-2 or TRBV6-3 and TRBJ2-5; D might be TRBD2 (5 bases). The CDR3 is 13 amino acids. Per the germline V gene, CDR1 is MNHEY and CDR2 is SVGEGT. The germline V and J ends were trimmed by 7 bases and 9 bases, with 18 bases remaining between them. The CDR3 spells CASTTRTSRPQYF. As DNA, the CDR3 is TGTGCCAGCACTACGAGGACTTCCCGACCCCAGTACTTC.

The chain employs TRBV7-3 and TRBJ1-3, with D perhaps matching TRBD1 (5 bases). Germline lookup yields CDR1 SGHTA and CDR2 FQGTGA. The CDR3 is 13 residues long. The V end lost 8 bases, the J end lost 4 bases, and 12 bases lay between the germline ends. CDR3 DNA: TGTGCCAGCGCCAGGGACCTAGGAAACACCATATATTTT. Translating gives CASARDLGNTIYF. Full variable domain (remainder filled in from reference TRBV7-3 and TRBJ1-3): GAGVSQTPSNKVTEKGKYVELRCDPISGHTALYWYRQSLGQGPEFLIYFQGTGAADDSGLPNDRFFAVRPEGSVSTLKIQRTERGDSAVYLCASARDLGNTIYFGEGSWLTVV.

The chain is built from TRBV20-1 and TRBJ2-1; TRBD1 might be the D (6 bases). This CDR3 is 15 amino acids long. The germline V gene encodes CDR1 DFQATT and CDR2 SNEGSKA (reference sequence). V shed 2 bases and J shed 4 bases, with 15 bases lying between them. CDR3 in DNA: TGCAGTGCTAGATCCCCTCTAGGGGGATACAATGAGCAGTTCTTC. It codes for CSARSPLGGYNEQFF.

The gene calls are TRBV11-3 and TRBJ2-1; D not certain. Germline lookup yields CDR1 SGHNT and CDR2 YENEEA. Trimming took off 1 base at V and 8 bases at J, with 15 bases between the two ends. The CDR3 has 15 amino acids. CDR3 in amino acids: CASSLGQSHTDEQFF. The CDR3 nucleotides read TGTGCCAGCAGCTTAGGGCAGTCACACACCGATGAGCAGTTCTTC.

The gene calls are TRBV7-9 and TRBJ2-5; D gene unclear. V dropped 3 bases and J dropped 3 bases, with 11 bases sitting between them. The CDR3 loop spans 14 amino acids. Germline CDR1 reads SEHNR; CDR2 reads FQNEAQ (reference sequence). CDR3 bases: TGTGCCAGCAGCTTCGCGATCCAAAAAGAGACCCAGTACTTC. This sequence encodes CASSFAIQKETQYF.

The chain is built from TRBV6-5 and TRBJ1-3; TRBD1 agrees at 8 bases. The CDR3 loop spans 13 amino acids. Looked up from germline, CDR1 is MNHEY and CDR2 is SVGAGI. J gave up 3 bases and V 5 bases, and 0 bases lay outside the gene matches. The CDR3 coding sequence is TGTGCCAGCAGTGGACAGGGTGGAAACACCATATATTTT. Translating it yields CASSGQGGNTIYF.

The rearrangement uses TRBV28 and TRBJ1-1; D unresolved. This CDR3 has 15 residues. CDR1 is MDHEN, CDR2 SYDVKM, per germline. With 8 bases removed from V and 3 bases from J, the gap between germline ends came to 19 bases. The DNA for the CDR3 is TGTGCCAGCGGTGAGTTGTCGTTCGGGCACACTGAAGCTTTCTTT. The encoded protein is CASGELSFGHTEAFF. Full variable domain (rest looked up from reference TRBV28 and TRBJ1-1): DVKVTQSSRYLVKRTGEKVFLECVQDMDHENMFWYRQDPGLGLRLIYFSYDVKMKEKGDIPEGYSVSREKKERFSLILESASTNQTSMYLCASGELSFGHTEAFFGQGTRLTVV.

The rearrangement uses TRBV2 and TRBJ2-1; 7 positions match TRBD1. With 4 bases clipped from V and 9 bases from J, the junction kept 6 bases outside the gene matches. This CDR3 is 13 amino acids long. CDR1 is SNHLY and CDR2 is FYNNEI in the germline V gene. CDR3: CASSGVGTVEQFF. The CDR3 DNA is TGTGCCAGCAGTGGGGTGGGGACAGTTGAGCAGTTCTTC.

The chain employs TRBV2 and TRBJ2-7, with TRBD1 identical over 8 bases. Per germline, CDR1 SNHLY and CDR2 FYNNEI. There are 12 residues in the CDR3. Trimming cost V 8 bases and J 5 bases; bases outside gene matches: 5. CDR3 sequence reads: CASRHRGNEQYF. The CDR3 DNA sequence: TGTGCCAGCCGTCACAGGGGGAACGAGCAGTACTTC.

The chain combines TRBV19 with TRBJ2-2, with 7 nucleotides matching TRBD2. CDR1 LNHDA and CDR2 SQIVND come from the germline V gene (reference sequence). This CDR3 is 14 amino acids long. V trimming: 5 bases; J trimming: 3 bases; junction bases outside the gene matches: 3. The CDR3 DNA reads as TGTGCCAGTAGTTGGCTAGCGGACACCGGGGAGCTGTTTTTT. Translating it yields CASSWLADTGELFF. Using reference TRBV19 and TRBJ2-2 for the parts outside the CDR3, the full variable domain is DGGITQSPKYLFRKEGQNVTLSCEQNLNHDAMYWYRQDPGQGLRLIYYSQIVNDFQKGDIAEGYSVSREKKESFPLTVTSAQKNPTAFYLCASSWLADTGELFFGEGSRLTVL.

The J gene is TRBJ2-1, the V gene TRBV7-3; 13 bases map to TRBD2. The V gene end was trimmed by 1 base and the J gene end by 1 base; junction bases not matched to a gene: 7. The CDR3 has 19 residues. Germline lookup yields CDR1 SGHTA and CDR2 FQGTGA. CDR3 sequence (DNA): TGTGCCAGCAGCTTAAATAGAGGGACTAGCGGGATGTCCTACAATGAGCAGTTCTTC. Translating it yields CASSLNRGTSGMSYNEQFF.

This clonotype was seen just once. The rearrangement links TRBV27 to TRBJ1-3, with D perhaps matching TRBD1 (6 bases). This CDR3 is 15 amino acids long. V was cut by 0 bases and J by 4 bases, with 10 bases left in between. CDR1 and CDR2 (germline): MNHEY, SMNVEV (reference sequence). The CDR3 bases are TGTGCCAGCAGTTTATCTACAGGGTTCGGAAACACCATATATTTT. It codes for CASSLSTGFGNTIYF.

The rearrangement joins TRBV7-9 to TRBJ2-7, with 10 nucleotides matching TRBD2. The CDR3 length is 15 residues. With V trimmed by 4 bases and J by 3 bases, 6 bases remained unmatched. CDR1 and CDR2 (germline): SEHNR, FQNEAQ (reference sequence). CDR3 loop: CASSSSGREYYEQYF. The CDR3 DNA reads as TGTGCCAGCAGCTCGAGCGGGAGGGAGTACTACGAGCAGTACTTC. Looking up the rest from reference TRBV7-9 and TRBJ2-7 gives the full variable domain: DTGVSQNPRHKITKRGQNVTFRCDPISEHNRLYWYRQTLGQGPEFLTYFQNEAQLEKSRLLSDRFSAERPKGSFSTLEIQRTEQGDSAMYLCASSSSGREYYEQYFGPGTRLTVT.

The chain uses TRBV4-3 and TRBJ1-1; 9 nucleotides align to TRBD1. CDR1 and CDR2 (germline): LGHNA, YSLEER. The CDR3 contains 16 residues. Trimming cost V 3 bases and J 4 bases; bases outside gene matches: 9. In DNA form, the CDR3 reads TGCGCCAGCAGCCAGGGGACAGGGTATAGTGGCACTGAAGCTTTCTTT. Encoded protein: CASSQGTGYSGTEAFF.

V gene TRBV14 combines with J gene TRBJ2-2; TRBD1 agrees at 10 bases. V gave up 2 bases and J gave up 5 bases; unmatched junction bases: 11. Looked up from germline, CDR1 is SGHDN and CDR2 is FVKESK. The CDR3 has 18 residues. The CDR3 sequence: CASSQPLGQGVKTGELFF. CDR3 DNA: TGTGCCAGCAGCCAACCCCTCGGACAGGGGGTCAAAACCGGGGAGCTGTTTTTT.

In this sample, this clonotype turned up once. CDR3 coding DNA: TGTGCCAGCAGCCAGCGGCTTTTCAACACCGGGGAGCTGTTTTTT. Protein product: CASSQRLFNTGELFF. The J gene is TRBJ2-2, the V gene TRBV3-1; D gene uncertain. This CDR3 comprises 15 residues. Trimming removed 3 bases at V and 2 bases at J, with 10 bases between. CDR1 is LGHDT, CDR2 YNNKEL, per germline (reference sequence).

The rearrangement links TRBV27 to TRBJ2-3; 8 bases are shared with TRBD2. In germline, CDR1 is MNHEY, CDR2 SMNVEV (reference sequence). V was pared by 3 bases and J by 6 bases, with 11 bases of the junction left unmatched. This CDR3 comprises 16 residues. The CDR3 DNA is TGTGCCAGCAGTTTGGGGCTAGCGGGTTCCGGGGATACGCAGTATTTT. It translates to CASSLGLAGSGDTQYF.

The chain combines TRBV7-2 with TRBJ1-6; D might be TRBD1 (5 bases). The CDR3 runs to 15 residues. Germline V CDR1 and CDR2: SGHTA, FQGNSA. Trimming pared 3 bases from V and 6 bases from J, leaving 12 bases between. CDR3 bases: TGTGCCAGCAGCTTTGACGGCCAGGGTAATTCACCCCTCCACTTT. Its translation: CASSFDGQGNSPLHF.

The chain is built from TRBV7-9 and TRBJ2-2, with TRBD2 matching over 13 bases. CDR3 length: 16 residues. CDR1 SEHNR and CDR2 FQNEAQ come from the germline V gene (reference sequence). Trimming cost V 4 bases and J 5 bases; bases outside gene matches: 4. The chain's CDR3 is CASSSQTSGRTGELFF. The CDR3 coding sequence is TGTGCCAGCAGCTCCCAGACTAGCGGGAGGACCGGGGAGCTGTTTTTT.

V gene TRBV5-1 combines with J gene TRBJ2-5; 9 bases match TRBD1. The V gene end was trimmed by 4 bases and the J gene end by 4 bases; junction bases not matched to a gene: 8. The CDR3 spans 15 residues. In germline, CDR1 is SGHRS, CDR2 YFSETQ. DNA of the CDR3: TGCGCCAGCAGCACCGGACAGGGGTTTGGAGAGACCCAGTACTTC. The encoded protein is CASSTGQGFGETQYF.

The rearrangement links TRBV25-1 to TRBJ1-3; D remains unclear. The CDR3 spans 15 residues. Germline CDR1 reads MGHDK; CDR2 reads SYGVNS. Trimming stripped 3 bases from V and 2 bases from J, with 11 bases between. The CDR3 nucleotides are TGTGCCAGCAGTGATACGGGTTCCCCTGGAAACACCATATATTTT. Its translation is CASSDTGSPGNTIYF. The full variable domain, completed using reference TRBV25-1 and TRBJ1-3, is EADIYQTPRYLVIGTGKKITLECSQTMGHDKMYWYQQDPGMELHLIHYSYGVNSTEKGDLSSESTVSRIRTEHFPLTLESARPSHTSQYLCASSDTGSPGNTIYFGEGSWLTVV.

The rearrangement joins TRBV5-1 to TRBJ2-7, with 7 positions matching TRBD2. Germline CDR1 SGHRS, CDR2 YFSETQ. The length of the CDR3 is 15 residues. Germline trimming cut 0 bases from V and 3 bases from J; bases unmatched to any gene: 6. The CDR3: CASSLVVGGGYEQYF. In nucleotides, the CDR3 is TGCGCCAGCAGCTTGGTCGTTGGGGGGGGCTACGAGCAGTACTTC.

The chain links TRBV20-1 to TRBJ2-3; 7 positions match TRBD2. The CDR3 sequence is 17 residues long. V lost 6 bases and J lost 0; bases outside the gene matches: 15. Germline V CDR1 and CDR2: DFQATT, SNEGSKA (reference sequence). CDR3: CSATNGGSGISTDTQYF. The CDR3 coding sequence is TGCAGTGCAACGAACGGGGGAAGCGGGATTAGCACAGATACGCAGTATTTT.